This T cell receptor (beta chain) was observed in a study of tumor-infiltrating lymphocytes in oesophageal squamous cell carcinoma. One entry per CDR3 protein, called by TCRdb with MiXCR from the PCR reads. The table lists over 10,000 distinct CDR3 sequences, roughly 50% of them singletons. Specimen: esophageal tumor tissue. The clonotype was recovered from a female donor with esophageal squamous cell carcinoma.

The CDR3: CASSPQVDNEQFF. The CDR3 DNA reads TGTGCCAGCAGCCCGCAGGTAGACAATGAGCAGTTCTTC. This chain uses TRBV11-1 with TRBJ2-4; unclear D gene. The J call is in doubt because the DNA end fits TRBJ2-1 better. The CDR3 length is 13 residues. Germline V CDR1 and CDR2: SGHAT, FQDESV (reference sequence).